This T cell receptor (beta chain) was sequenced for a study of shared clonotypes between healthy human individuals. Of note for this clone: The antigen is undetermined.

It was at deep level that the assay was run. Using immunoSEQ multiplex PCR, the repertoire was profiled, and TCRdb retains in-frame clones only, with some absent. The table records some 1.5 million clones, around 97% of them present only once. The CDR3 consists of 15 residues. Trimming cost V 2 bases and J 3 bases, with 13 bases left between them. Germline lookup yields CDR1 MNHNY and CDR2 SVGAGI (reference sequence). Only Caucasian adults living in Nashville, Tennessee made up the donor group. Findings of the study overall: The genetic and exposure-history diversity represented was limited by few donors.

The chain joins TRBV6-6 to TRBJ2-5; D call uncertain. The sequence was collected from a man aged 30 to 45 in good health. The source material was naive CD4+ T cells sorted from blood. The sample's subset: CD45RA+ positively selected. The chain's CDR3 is CASSYPKGIEETQYF. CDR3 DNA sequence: TGTGCCAGCAGTTACCCCAAGGGTATCGAAGAGACCCAGTACTTC.